The clone carrying this T cell receptor (beta chain) was picked up a small number of times. Its antigen is undetermined. The CDR3 sequence is 14 residues long. CDR1 is MNHEY, CDR2 SMNVEV, per germline (reference sequence). The V and J ends lost 6 bases and 8 bases, in that order; junction bases with no gene match: 7. This sample is drawn from a study of cytomegalovirus exposure and HLA in healthy donors. Study-level points and caveats: An ancestry cluster, one associated with Asian ancestry, reportedly showed fewer N-insertions than the 666-donor mean in a later analysis.

PCR amplification relied on 60 Vbeta primers (plus 13 Jbeta primers). The data were produced by immunoSEQ multiplex PCR, yet TCRdb's version contains in-frame clones alone and is incomplete. The profile covers around 160,000 clones, with more than 70% appearing a single time and roughly 7.6% taken by the ten largest. The V call is TRBV27, the J call TRBJ1-3; 10 bases map to TRBD1. The receptor was isolated from a woman in her thirties or forties in good health and CMV-seropositive. The sample was PBMCs. As DNA, the CDR3 is TGTGCCAGCAGCCGGACAGGGGGTCGGGACACCATATATTTT. Translated, it gives CASSRTGGRDTIYF.